Reported below is one TCR beta chain. Germline V gene lookup returns CDR1 SGDLS and CDR2 YYNGEE. The CDR3 is 12 amino acids. V trimming: 7 bases; J trimming: 2 bases; junction bases outside the gene matches: 2. The sample originates from a study of blood T cell repertoires in COVID-19. Across the study: The United States, Italy and Spain provided the acute and convalescent COVID-19 samples.

Per the original data handling: Amplification from reference gene primers served as the basis for estimated nucleated cell counts. Measured with immunoSEQ multiplex PCR; TCRdb has only the in-frame clones, and not every one. Clonal size and the V and J genes are those of that table, whereas D and trimming came from the DNA. The repertoire holds approximately 220,000 clones, with 85% to 90% as singletons. This receptor was identified in a man in his 60s who had recovered from COVID-19. The chain carries TRBV9 and TRBJ1-1; 7 bases fit TRBD1. Sequenced sample: peripheral blood. This CDR3 reads CASRQGNTEAFF. The CDR3 DNA is TGTGCCAGCCGACAGGGAAACACTGAAGCTTTCTTT.